Listed here are 13 T cell receptor beta chains from one sample, sequenced in a study of T-cell reconstitution after alpha-beta-depleted transplantation in children. Unique molecular identifiers were used to barcode this TCRbeta library. TCRdb itself ran the PCR reads through MiXCR, one entry per CDR3 protein. The profile shows about 270,000 distinct CDR3 sequences, 9.5% to 10% of them singletons. The material sequenced was PBMCs from the stem cell graft donor, taken from the stem cell graft. These TCRs come from a human donor who donated a stem cell graft to a child with SCID.

The sample holds many counts of this clonotype. J is TRBJ2-3 and V is TRBV7-9; D unclear. In germline, CDR1 is SEHNR, CDR2 FQNEAQ (reference sequence). The CDR3 length is 16 residues. V gave up 2 bases and J gave up 4 bases, with 16 bases separating them. This chain's CDR3 is CASSLSTSFLADTQYF. The DNA for the CDR3 is TGTGCCAGCAGCTTATCAACGAGCTTCTTGGCAGATACGCAGTATTTT.

This clonotype was found a few times. V usage is TRBV4-1 and J usage is TRBJ2-7, with 7 nucleotides matching TRBD1. Germline lookup yields CDR1 MGHRA and CDR2 YSYEKL. CDR3 length: 14 residues. V lost 1 base and J lost 0; bases outside the gene matches: 0. DNA of the CDR3: TGCGCCAGCAGCCAAGGGGACAGCTCCTACGAGCAGTACTTC. Translated, it gives CASSQGDSSYEQYF.

The chain uses TRBV7-9 and TRBJ2-7; no reliable D call. The V and J ends lost 1 base and 1 base respectively, with 8 bases between them. The CDR3 is made up of 14 amino acids. Germline V gene data show CDR1 as SEHNR and CDR2 as FQNEAQ (reference sequence). CDR3 loop: CASSLGAKSYEQYF. CDR3 coding DNA: TGTGCCAGCAGCTTAGGGGCTAAGTCCTACGAGCAGTACTTC. Based on the CDR3 plus reference TRBV7-9 and TRBJ2-7, the full variable domain is DTGVSQNPRHKITKRGQNVTFRCDPISEHNRLYWYRQTLGQGPEFLTYFQNEAQLEKSRLLSDRFSAERPKGSFSTLEIQRTEQGDSAMYLCASSLGAKSYEQYFGPGTRLTVT.

This clonotype was observed at least ten times. The chain joins TRBV6-1 to TRBJ2-7, with a tentative D call TRBD2 (5 bases). V was clipped by 7 bases and J by 5 bases, with 18 bases between them. Germline V gene data show CDR1 as MNHNS and CDR2 as SASEGT. CDR3 size: 14 residues. The chain's CDR3 is CASTTPTDGDEQYF. As DNA, the CDR3 is TGTGCCAGCACTACACCCACGGACGGGGACGAGCAGTACTTC.

This clonotype was recorded many times. One junction end disagrees with the germline gene, perhaps due to a read error. This chain joins TRBV19 and TRBJ2-3; 10 nucleotides match TRBD2. In germline, CDR1 is LNHDA, CDR2 SQIVND (reference sequence). This CDR3 is 14 amino acids long. The CDR3 is CASTPAGGSDTQYF. In DNA, the CDR3 is TGTGCCAGTACCCCAGCGGGGGGGTCAGACACGCAGTATTTT.

This chain connects TRBV5-1 to TRBJ2-4, with D tentatively TRBD2 (6 bases). CDR3 size: 17 residues. V was pared by 3 bases and J by 0 bases, with 16 bases between. CDR1 and CDR2 from the germline V gene are SGHRS and YFSETQ. The CDR3, as DNA: TGCGCCAGCAGCTCGGGACTTACATCTCTAGCCAAAAACATTCAGTACTTC. It encodes CASSSGLTSLAKNIQYF.

This clonotype has more than one count but fewer than ten. The rearrangement joins TRBV12-3 or TRBV12-4 to TRBJ2-5; 13 bases map to TRBD2. V trimming: 8 bases; J trimming: 0 bases; junction bases outside the gene matches: 0. The length of the CDR3 is 14 residues. The DNA of the CDR3 is TGTGCCAGCGGACTAGCGGGGGACCAAGAGACCCAGTACTTC. Its protein product is CASGLAGDQETQYF.

This clonotype was counted only a few times. This chain connects TRBV5-1 to TRBJ2-5; D gene ambiguous. The germline CDR1 and CDR2 sequences are SGHRS and YFSETQ. Trimming took off 3 bases at V and 3 bases at J, with 6 bases between the two ends. CDR3 length: 12 amino acids. DNA for the CDR3: TGCGCCAGCAGCTCTGGGAAAGAGACCCAGTACTTC. Translating gives CASSSGKETQYF.

This CDR3 reads CASKSGHEQYF. The CDR3 region has the DNA TGTGCCAGCAAATCGGGCCACGAGCAGTACTTC. The J gene is TRBJ2-7, the V gene TRBV12-3 or TRBV12-4; no definite D call. V was cut by 7 bases and J by 5 bases, with 9 bases left in between. This CDR3 spans 11 amino acids.

V gene TRBV12-3 or TRBV12-4 combines with J gene TRBJ1-5; 9 nucleotides match TRBD1. The CDR3 sequence is 12 residues long. The V segment lost 6 bases and the J segment 9 bases; nucleotides outside the gene matches: 3. The CDR3 DNA reads TGTGCCAGCAGAACAGGGGGCCGGCCCCAGCATTTT. It is translated as CASRTGGRPQHF.

This clonotype showed up many times. The CDR3 here is CASSLFSYEQYF. The CDR3 coding sequence is TGTGCCAGCAGCCTCTTTTCCTACGAGCAGTACTTC. The gene calls are TRBV3-1 and TRBJ2-7; D is uncertain. Germline-derived CDR1 and CDR2 are LGHDT and YNNKEL (reference sequence). V gave up 4 bases and J gave up 1 base, with 5 bases separating them. CDR3 length: 12 residues.

This CDR3 is CATSNDYYTGELFF. The CDR3 region has the DNA TGTGCCACCAGCAACGACTACTACACCGGGGAGCTGTTTTTT. This rearrangement joins TRBV15 to TRBJ2-2; TRBD2 might be the D (5 bases). Trimming pared 4 bases from V and 3 bases from J, leaving 9 bases between. The CDR3 covers 14 residues. From germline, CDR1 is LNHNV and CDR2 YYDKDF (reference sequence).

This clonotype has a count of ten or more. V usage is TRBV10-3 and J usage is TRBJ2-2, with 8 bases fitting TRBD1. The CDR3 is made up of 17 amino acids. Losses at the gene ends were 0 bases for V and 4 bases for J; bases not matched to a gene: 7. Germline values: CDR1 ENHRY, CDR2 SYGVKD. For the CDR3, the DNA is TGTGCCATCAGTGAGTCGCAGGGGGCGAGTGGCACCGGGGAGCTGTTTTTT. Protein: CAISESQGASGTGELFF.